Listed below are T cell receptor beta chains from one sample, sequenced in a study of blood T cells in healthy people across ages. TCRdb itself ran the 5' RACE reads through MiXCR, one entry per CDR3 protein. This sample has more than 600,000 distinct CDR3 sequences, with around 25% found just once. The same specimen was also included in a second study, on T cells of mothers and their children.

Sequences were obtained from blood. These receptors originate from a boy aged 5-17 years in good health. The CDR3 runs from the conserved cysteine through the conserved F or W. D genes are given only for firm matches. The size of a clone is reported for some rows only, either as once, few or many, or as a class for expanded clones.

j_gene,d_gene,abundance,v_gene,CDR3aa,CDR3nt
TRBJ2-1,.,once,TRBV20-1,CSARVDSWRNEQFF,TGCAGTGCTAGAGTTGATAGCTGGCGGAATGAGCAGTTCTTC
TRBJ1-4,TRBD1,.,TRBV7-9,CASSSQAPQGGEKLFF,TGTGCCAGCAGCTCTCAAGCTCCCCAGGGGGGTGAAAAACTGTTTTTT
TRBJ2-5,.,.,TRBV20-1,CSARDPSLQEAQYF,TGCAGTGCTAGAGATCCTTCACTCCAAGAGGCCCAGTACTTC
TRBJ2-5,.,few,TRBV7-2,CANSLRVGGPPQETQYF,TGTGCCAACAGTCTTAGGGTAGGGGGGCCCCCACAAGAGACCCAGTACTTC
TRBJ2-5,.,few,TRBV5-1,CASSLPPGGQETQYF,TGCGCCAGCAGCCTACCCCCCGGGGGACAAGAGACCCAGTACTTC
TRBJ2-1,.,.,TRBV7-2,CASTTGVEQFF,TGTGCCAGCACCACGGGGGTGGAGCAGTTCTTC
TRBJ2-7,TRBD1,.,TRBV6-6,CASSYRGQGARSYEQYF,TGTGCCAGCAGTTACCGGGGACAGGGGGCGCGGTCCTACGAGCAGTACTTC
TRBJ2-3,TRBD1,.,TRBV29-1,CSVEGQGDADTQYF,TGCAGCGTTGAGGGACAGGGGGACGCAGATACGCAGTATTTT
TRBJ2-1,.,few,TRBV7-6,CASSPGASNEQFF,TGTGCCAGCAGCCCCGGGGCGTCCAATGAGCAGTTCTTC
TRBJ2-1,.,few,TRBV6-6,CASTGRNYNEQFF,TGTGCCAGCACGGGACGGAATTACAATGAGCAGTTCTTC
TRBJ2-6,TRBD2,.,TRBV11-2,CASSSPTGGLGLADYSGANVLTF,TGTGCCAGCAGCTCCCCGACAGGGGGTTTGGGACTAGCGGATTACTCTGGGGCCAACGTCCTGACTTTC
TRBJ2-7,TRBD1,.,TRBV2,CASRTGGSISYEQYF,TGTGCCAGCAGGACAGGGGGCAGCATCTCCTACGAGCAGTACTTC
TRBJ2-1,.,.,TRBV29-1,CSVEDRYRLSNEQFF,TGCAGCGTTGAAGATCGGTACAGGCTTAGCAATGAGCAGTTCTTC
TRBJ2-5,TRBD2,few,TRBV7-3,CASSLRREGEQYF,TGTGCCAGCAGCTTACGGCGGGAGGGGGAGCAGTACTTC
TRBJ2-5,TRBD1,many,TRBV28,CASSRLQGPQETQYF,TGTGCCAGCAGTCGCCTACAGGGGCCCCAAGAGACCCAGTACTTC
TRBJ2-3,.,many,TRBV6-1,CASSERARADTQYF,TGTGCCAGCAGTGAACGGGCCAGAGCAGATACGCAGTATTTT
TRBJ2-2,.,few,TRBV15,CATSETRKDTGELFF,TGTGCCACCAGCGAAACAAGGAAGGACACCGGGGAGCTGTTTTTT
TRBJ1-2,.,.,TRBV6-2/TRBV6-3,CASSYRDNFNYGYTF,TGTGCCAGCAGCTACCGGGACAACTTTAACTATGGCTACACCTTC
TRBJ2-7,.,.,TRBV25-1,CASSDDRDASEQYF,TGTGCCAGCAGTGACGATCGGGACGCCTCCGAGCAGTACTTC
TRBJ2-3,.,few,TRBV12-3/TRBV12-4,CASSFPPSGWGDTQYF,TGTGCCAGCAGTTTCCCGCCGTCGGGGTGGGGAGATACGCAGTATTTT
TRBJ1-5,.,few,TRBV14,CASSHRDKFSSNQPQHF,TGTGCCAGCAGCCATAGGGACAAATTTTCTAGCAATCAGCCCCAGCATTTT
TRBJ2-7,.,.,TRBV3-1,CASSQTPGNYEQYF,TGTGCCAGCAGCCAGACCCCCGGAAACTACGAGCAGTACTTC
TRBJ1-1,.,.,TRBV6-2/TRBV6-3,CASNLAEERGGTEAFF,TGTGCCAGCAACCTTGCCGAAGAAAGAGGCGGCACTGAAGCTTTCTTT
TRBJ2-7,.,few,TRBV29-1,CSADGGSHYEQYF,TGCAGCGCTGATGGGGGATCCCACTACGAGCAGTACTTC
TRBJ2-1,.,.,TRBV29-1,CSVAGTGIYNEQFF,TGCAGCGTTGCCGGGACTGGCATCTACAATGAGCAGTTCTTC
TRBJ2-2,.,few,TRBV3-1,CASSQVQRTGELFF,TGTGCCAGCAGCCAAGTCCAAAGAACCGGGGAGCTGTTTTTT
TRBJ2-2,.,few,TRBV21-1,CASSKNESREAGTGELFF,TGTGCCAGCAGCAAAAACGAATCCCGGGAGGCGGGCACCGGGGAGCTGTTTTTT
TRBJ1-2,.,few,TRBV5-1,CASSLEAGAPGYTF,TGCGCCAGCAGCTTGGAGGCAGGGGCTCCGGGCTACACCTTC
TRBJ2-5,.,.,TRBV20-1,CSARLNRVQETQYF,TGCAGTGCTAGACTAAACAGAGTCCAAGAGACCCAGTACTTC
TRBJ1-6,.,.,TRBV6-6,CASSYESSSYNSPLHF,TGTGCCAGCAGTTACGAGAGTAGCTCCTATAATTCACCCCTCCACTTT
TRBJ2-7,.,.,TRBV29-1,CSVVGVGSYEQYF,TGCAGCGTTGTGGGGGTAGGGTCCTACGAGCAGTACTTC
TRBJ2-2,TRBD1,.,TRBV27,CASTSGDRGNGELFF,TGTGCCAGCACCTCTGGGGACAGGGGGAACGGGGAGCTGTTTTTT
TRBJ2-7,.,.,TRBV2,CASTSLPGRNEQYF,TGTGCCAGCACGTCTCTCCCAGGGAGAAACGAGCAGTACTTC
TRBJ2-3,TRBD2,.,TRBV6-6,CASSKRGEDTQYF,TGTGCCAGCAGTAAACGGGGGGAAGATACGCAGTATTTT
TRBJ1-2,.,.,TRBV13,CASTVRGRQPGYTF,TGTGCCAGCACCGTTAGGGGTAGACAGCCTGGCTACACCTTC
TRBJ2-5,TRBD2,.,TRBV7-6,CASSLAGLAGGPETQYF,TGTGCCAGCAGCTTAGCTGGACTAGCGGGGGGGCCAGAGACCCAGTACTTC
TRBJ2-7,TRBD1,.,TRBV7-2,CASSSPDRVLYEQYF,TGTGCCAGCAGCTCACCCGACAGGGTTCTCTACGAGCAGTACTTC
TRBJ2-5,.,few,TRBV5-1,CASSNTGNQETQYF,TGCGCCAGCAGCAACACCGGGAACCAAGAGACCCAGTACTTC
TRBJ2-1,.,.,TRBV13,CASTPAGSPYNEQFF,TGTGCCAGCACCCCGGCAGGCAGCCCCTACAATGAGCAGTTCTTC
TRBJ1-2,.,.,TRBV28,CASSLIDSVYGYTF,TGTGCCAGCAGTTTAATTGACAGCGTCTATGGCTACACCTTC
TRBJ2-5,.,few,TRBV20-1,CSARHRTGRETQYF,TGCAGTGCTAGACACCGGACCGGAAGAGAGACCCAGTACTTC
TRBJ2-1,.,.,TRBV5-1,CASSLEIKPFYNEQFF,TGCGCCAGCAGCTTGGAAATCAAGCCTTTCTACAATGAGCAGTTCTTC
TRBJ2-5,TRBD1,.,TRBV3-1,CASSQVPTGDLETQYF,TGTGCCAGCAGCCAAGTGCCGACAGGGGATTTGGAGACCCAGTACTTC
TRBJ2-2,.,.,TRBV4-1,CASSPRSTGGPNTGELFF,TGCGCCAGCAGCCCCAGGTCCACTGGGGGGCCGAACACCGGGGAGCTGTTTTTT
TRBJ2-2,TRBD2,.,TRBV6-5,CASSFPQGLGKREDEELFF,TGTGCCAGCAGTTTTCCCCAGGGGCTTGGGAAGCGGGAGGACGAGGAGCTGTTTTTT
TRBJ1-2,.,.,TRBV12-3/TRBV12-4,CASTSDSGPYGYTF,TGTGCCAGCACCTCGGACTCAGGGCCCTATGGCTACACCTTC
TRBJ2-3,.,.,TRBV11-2,CASSLGELVTDTQYF,TGTGCCAGCAGCTTAGGGGAGTTGGTAACAGATACGCAGTATTTT
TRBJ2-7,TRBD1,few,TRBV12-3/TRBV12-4,CASSSDWDRGSHEQYF,TGTGCCAGCAGTTCCGATTGGGACAGGGGGTCACACGAGCAGTACTTC
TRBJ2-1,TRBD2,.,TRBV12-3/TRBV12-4,CASSLGGLAAEQFF,TGTGCCAGCAGTTTAGGGGGACTAGCGGCTGAGCAGTTCTTC
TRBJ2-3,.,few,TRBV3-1,CASSQDPGNGDF,TGTGCCAGCAGCCAAGATCCCGGAAACGGGGATTTT
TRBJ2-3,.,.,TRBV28,CASSPRTEPDTQYF,TGTGCCAGCAGTCCGAGGACCGAGCCGGATACGCAGTATTTT
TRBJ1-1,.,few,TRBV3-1,CASSQDRMNTEAFF,TGTGCCAGCAGCCAAGACAGGATGAACACTGAAGCTTTCTTT
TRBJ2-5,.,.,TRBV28,CASSDNGGGQETQYF,TGTGCCAGCAGCGACAACGGAGGGGGACAAGAGACCCAGTACTTC
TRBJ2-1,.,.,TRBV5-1,CASSLGEGDNEQFF,TGCGCCAGCAGCTTGGGTGAAGGGGACAATGAGCAGTTCTTC
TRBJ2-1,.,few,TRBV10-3,CAIRVGESNEQFF,TGTGCCATCAGGGTAGGGGAGTCCAATGAGCAGTTCTTC
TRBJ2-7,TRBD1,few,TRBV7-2,CASSLPRGREQYF,TGTGCCAGCAGCTTACCCAGGGGGCGCGAGCAGTACTTC
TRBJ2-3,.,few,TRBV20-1,CSATDRMADTQYF,TGCAGTGCTACCGACAGGATGGCAGATACGCAGTATTTT
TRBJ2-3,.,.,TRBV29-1,CSVVARLTDTQYF,TGCAGCGTTGTGGCCAGGCTCACAGATACGCAGTATTTT
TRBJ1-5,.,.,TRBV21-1,CASSKVWTGWGDQPQHF,TGTGCCAGCAGCAAAGTGTGGACAGGTTGGGGCGATCAGCCCCAGCATTTT
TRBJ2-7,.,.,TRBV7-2,CASSPGSAASSYEQYF,TGTGCCAGCAGCCCAGGCTCAGCTGCGAGCTCCTACGAGCAGTACTTC